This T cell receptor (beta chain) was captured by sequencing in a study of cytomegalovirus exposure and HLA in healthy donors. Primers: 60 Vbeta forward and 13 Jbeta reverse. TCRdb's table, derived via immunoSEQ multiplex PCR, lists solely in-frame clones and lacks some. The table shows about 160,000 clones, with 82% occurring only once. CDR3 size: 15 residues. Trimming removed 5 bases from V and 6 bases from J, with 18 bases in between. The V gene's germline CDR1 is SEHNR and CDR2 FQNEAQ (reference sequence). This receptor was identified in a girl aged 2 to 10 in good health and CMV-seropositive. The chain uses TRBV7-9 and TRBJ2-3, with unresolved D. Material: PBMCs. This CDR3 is CASSTSPSHVDTQYF. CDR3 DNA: TGTGCCAGCAGCACATCCCCATCCCATGTTGATACGCAGTATTTT.